Presented here are 25 T cell receptor beta chains from one specimen sequenced in a study of shared clonotypes between healthy human individuals. TCRdb's table, derived via immunoSEQ multiplex PCR, lists solely in-frame clones and lacks some. The table has 2 million to 2.5 million clones, around 95% seen once. Sequencing used naive CD4+ T cells sorted from blood. Subset denoted: CD45RA+ positively selected. These receptors all stem from a man aged 18 to 29 in good health.

This clone was counted once. The rearrangement joins TRBV6-1 to TRBJ1-5; D is undetermined. V was shortened by 6 bases and J by 0 bases, with 9 bases between the two germline ends. Germline V lookup: CDR1 MNHNS, CDR2 SASEGT. The CDR3 extends over 14 amino acids. The CDR3 nucleotides read TGTGCCAGCAGGATGGACTTTAGCAATCAGCCCCAGCATTTT. As protein: CASRMDFSNQPQHF.

V is TRBV7-8 and J is TRBJ1-6; D unclear. Trimming cost V 1 base and J 4 bases, with 5 bases left between them. The CDR3 contains 14 residues. CDR1 is SGHVS and CDR2 is FQNEAQ in the germline V gene. In DNA, the CDR3 is TGTGCCAGCAGCTTAGTCGGATATAATTCACCCCTCCACTTT. It codes for CASSLVGYNSPLHF. Using reference TRBV7-8 and TRBJ1-6 for the parts outside the CDR3, the full variable domain is GAGVSQSPRYKVAKRGQDVALRCDPISGHVSLFWYQQALGQGPEFLTYFQNEAQLDKSGLPSDRFFAERPEGSVSTLKIQRTQQEDSAVYLCASSLVGYNSPLHFGNGTRLTVT.

The chain combines TRBV19 with TRBJ1-5, with D perhaps matching TRBD1 (5 bases). Germline V CDR1 and CDR2: LNHDA, SQIVND (reference sequence). Trimming cost V 0 bases and J 5 bases, with 14 bases left between them. This CDR3 has 16 residues. CDR3: CASSIEGTLGDQPQHF. The DNA of the CDR3 is TGTGCCAGTAGTATAGAGGGGACCTTAGGCGATCAGCCCCAGCATTTT. The entire variable domain, with the rest obtained from reference TRBV19 and TRBJ1-5, is as follows: DGGITQSPKYLFRKEGQNVTLSCEQNLNHDAMYWYRQDPGQGLRLIYYSQIVNDFQKGDIAEGYSVSREKKESFPLTVTSAQKNPTAFYLCASSIEGTLGDQPQHFGDGTRLSIL.

The J gene is TRBJ2-7, the V gene TRBV11-2, with D uncertain. V was trimmed by 1 base and J by 4 bases, leaving 11 bases between them. The germline V gene has CDR1 SGHAT and CDR2 FQNNGV. The CDR3 consists of 14 residues. Written as DNA, the CDR3 is TGTGCCAGCAGCTTAGGCGGAAGCCCTTACGAGCAGTACTTC. Amino acids: CASSLGGSPYEQYF.

This chain uses TRBV5-4 with TRBJ2-2; D remains ambiguous. CDR3 length: 15 amino acids. Germline CDR1 and CDR2: SGHNT and YYREEE (reference sequence). V was pared by 2 bases and J by 2 bases, with 10 bases between. CDR3 in DNA: TGTGCCAGCAGCTTCATGCTCACCAACACCGGGGAGCTGTTTTTT. Protein sequence: CASSFMLTNTGELFF.

The chain employs TRBV6-5 and TRBJ2-3; TRBD1 matches at 12 bases. The length of the CDR3 is 14 residues. CDR1 is MNHEY and CDR2 is SVGAGI in the germline V gene. J lost 5 bases, V lost 8 bases, and 5 bases had no gene match. The CDR3 reads CASGTGGGRDTQYF. Written as DNA, the CDR3 is TGTGCCAGCGGGACAGGGGGCGGAAGAGATACGCAGTATTTT.

The chain combines TRBV2 with TRBJ1-3; D perhaps matches TRBD1 (5 bases). CDR1 is SNHLY, CDR2 FYNNEI, per germline. The V end lost 2 bases, the J end lost 4 bases, and 9 bases lay between the germline ends. The CDR3 is 14 amino acids. The CDR3 sequence is CASSEQGTGNTIYF. The CDR3 nucleotides read TGTGCCAGCAGTGAACAGGGCACGGGAAACACCATATATTTT.

The rearrangement uses TRBV28 and TRBJ2-3; the D is unclear. Germline lookup yields CDR1 MDHEN and CDR2 SYDVKM. The V and J ends lost 5 bases and 6 bases respectively, with 9 bases between them. The CDR3 spans 12 residues. CDR3 protein: CASSLMPDTQYF. For the CDR3, the DNA is TGTGCCAGCAGTCTAATGCCGGATACGCAGTATTTT. Full variable domain (rest looked up from reference TRBV28 and TRBJ2-3): DVKVTQSSRYLVKRTGEKVFLECVQDMDHENMFWYRQDPGLGLRLIYFSYDVKMKEKGDIPEGYSVSREKKERFSLILESASTNQTSMYLCASSLMPDTQYFGPGTRLTVL.

The chain has TRBV25-1 and TRBJ2-2, with D uncertain. Germline lookup yields CDR1 MGHDK and CDR2 SYGVNS. V was cut by 8 bases and J by 3 bases, with 10 bases left in between. The CDR3 is made up of 13 amino acids. The CDR3, as DNA: TGTGCCAGCCAAGGCAGGTACACCGGGGAGCTGTTTTTT. Residues: CASQGRYTGELFF.

To note about this clone: The sample carries other DNA sequences with the same CDR3. This sequence joins TRBV7-2 and TRBJ2-7; D gene unclear. Germline V lookup: CDR1 SGHTA, CDR2 FQGNSA. V was clipped by 5 bases and J by 4 bases, with 6 bases between them. The CDR3 is 11 residues long. This chain's CDR3 is CASSRAYEQYF. In nucleotides, the CDR3 is TGTGCCAGCAGCCGCGCTTACGAGCAGTACTTC.

The rearrangement uses TRBV6-1 and TRBJ1-2; no firm D call. Trimming took 9 bases from V and 7 from J, leaving 18 bases between them. The germline CDR1 and CDR2 sequences are MNHNS and SASEGT. CDR3 length: 13 amino acids. In DNA form, the CDR3 reads TGTGCCAGGAGGGAAACGGGGAAAGCTGGCTACACCTTC. Its protein is CARRETGKAGYTF.

This rearrangement joins TRBV14 to TRBJ1-2, with 8 bases identical to TRBD1. Germline CDR1 SGHDN, CDR2 FVKESK. There are 15 residues in the CDR3. Trimming took 3 bases from V and 5 from J; bases not matched to a gene: 8. CDR3 nucleotides: TGTGCCAGCAGCCATCTTACAGGGGGAAAGTATGGCTACACCTTC. It yields the protein CASSHLTGGKYGYTF.

This chain links TRBV20-1 with TRBJ1-1; D gene uncertain. The CDR3 totals 11 residues. Trimming took 7 bases from V and 1 from J, leaving 7 bases between them. The germline V gene encodes CDR1 DFQATT and CDR2 SNEGSKA (reference sequence). CDR3 loop: CSVVSNTEAFF. The CDR3 DNA reads as TGCAGTGTCGTCTCGAACACTGAAGCTTTCTTT.

This chain links TRBV6-1 with TRBJ1-2, with no clear D. The germline V gene encodes CDR1 MNHNS and CDR2 SASEGT. The CDR3 sequence is 16 residues long. Trimming took 2 bases from V and 4 from J, leaving 17 bases between them. The CDR3 is CASSESAAVRIYGYTF. In nucleotides, the CDR3 is TGTGCCAGCAGTGAATCAGCAGCGGTGCGGATCTATGGCTACACCTTC.

The chain employs TRBV7-2 and TRBJ1-3; D call uncertain. The CDR3 has 17 residues. Trimming left V 1 base short and J 0 bases short, with 13 bases between. Germline V gene lookup returns CDR1 SGHTA and CDR2 FQGNSA. CDR3 amino acids: CASSLEIGIGSGNTIYF. The CDR3 coding sequence is TGTGCCAGCAGCTTAGAAATCGGGATCGGCTCTGGAAACACCATATATTTT.

The chain couples TRBV10-3 to TRBJ2-3; 12 nucleotides agree with TRBD2. Per germline, CDR1 ENHRY and CDR2 SYGVKD. The CDR3 runs to 15 residues. The V segment lost 3 bases and the J segment 8 bases; nucleotides outside the gene matches: 6. The CDR3 DNA reads as TGTGCCATCAGTGATCTAGCGGGAGGGTCTGGTACGCAGTATTTT. Translated, it gives CAISDLAGGSGTQYF.

The J gene is TRBJ2-7, the V gene TRBV5-1; D tentatively reads TRBD1 or TRBD2 (5 bases each). Looked up from germline, CDR1 is SGHRS and CDR2 is YFSETQ. The length of the CDR3 is 13 residues. Trimming left V 4 bases short and J 2 bases short, with 10 bases between. The CDR3, as DNA: TGCGCCAGCAGCGACGGGGCTACCTACGAGCAGTACTTC. It translates to CASSDGATYEQYF.

As DNA, the CDR3 is TGCGCCAGCAGCTCATCCGGGACAGGGGGACTAAAACACTATGGCTACACCTTC. Translating gives CASSSSGTGGLKHYGYTF. The rearrangement joins TRBV5-1 to TRBJ1-2; 11 bases are shared with TRBD1. This CDR3 is 18 amino acids long. Germline lookup yields CDR1 SGHRS and CDR2 YFSETQ. V dropped 3 bases and J dropped 3; count of bases not matched to a gene: 13.

The chain carries TRBV29-1 and TRBJ2-7; D is unresolved. The CDR3 has 14 residues. Trimming cost V 4 bases and J 1 base, with 14 bases left between them. CDR1 SQVTM and CDR2 ANQGSEA come from the germline V gene. CDR3 DNA: TGCAGCGTTGTGGAAGGCCTACTATCCTACGAGCAGTACTTC. Translation: CSVVEGLLSYEQYF.

DNA for the CDR3: TGTGCCAGCAGCTTAGGGGGGGCTAGAGCCAATTCAGATACGCAGTATTTT. Translated: CASSLGGARANSDTQYF. The rearrangement uses TRBV7-2 and TRBJ2-3, with D perhaps TRBD1 or TRBD2 (6 bases each). The CDR3 length is 17 residues. V gave up 1 base and J gave up 4 bases, with 18 bases separating them. Germline values: CDR1 SGHTA, CDR2 FQGNSA.

V and J are TRBV10-2 and TRBJ2-1; D possibly uses TRBD1 or TRBD2 (5 bases each). CDR3 length equals 15 residues. Germline V gives CDR1 WSHSY, CDR2 SAAADI. V shed 0 bases and J shed 12 bases, with 18 bases lying between them. The DNA for the CDR3 is TGCGCCAGCAGTGAGTCGTACAAAACGGGGCCCCCGCAGTTCTTC. The encoded protein is CASSESYKTGPPQFF.

V gene TRBV5-6 combines with J gene TRBJ2-5, with 12 bases fitting TRBD2. From germline, CDR1 is SGHDT and CDR2 YYEEEE. V trimming: 0 bases; J trimming: 4 bases; junction bases outside the gene matches: 7. The CDR3 contains 17 residues. CDR3 nucleotides: TGTGCCAGCAGCTTGGAGATCGGACTAGCGGGATTAGAGACCCAGTACTTC. Protein: CASSLEIGLAGLETQYF. The variable domain in full, completed from reference TRBV5-6 and TRBJ2-5, reads DAGVTQSPTHLIKTRGQQVTLRCSPKSGHDTVSWYQQALGQGPQFIFQYYEEEERQRGNFPDRFSGHQFPNYSSELNVNALLLGDSALYLCASSLEIGLAGLETQYFGPGTRLLVL.

This clone was picked up one time. J is TRBJ2-5 and V is TRBV5-1; 12 bases fit TRBD2. CDR3 length: 16 amino acids. J lost 2 bases, V lost 1 base, and 3 bases had no gene match. Germline CDR1 SGHRS, CDR2 YFSETQ. The CDR3 sequence is CASSLFLAGGQETQYF. In DNA form, the CDR3 reads TGCGCCAGCAGCTTGTTCCTAGCGGGAGGGCAAGAGACCCAGTACTTC.

The chain couples TRBV6-6 to TRBJ2-7; 10 nucleotides match TRBD1. Germline values: CDR1 MNHNY, CDR2 SVGAGI (reference sequence). V shed 6 bases, J shed 4 bases, and the junction held 6 bases outside the gene matches. This CDR3 region has 14 residues. The CDR3 sequence: CASSPDRGLYEQYF. The CDR3 nucleotides are TGTGCCAGCAGCCCCGACAGGGGGCTTTACGAGCAGTACTTC.

The chain employs TRBV6-5 and TRBJ2-2; the match to TRBD1 covers 10 bases. Germline assignment: CDR1 MNHEY and CDR2 SVGAGI. Trimming at V came to 6 bases and at J to 5 bases, leaving 6 bases not matched to a gene. The CDR3 loop spans 15 amino acids. CDR3 DNA: TGTGCCAGCAGGCCGGGACAGGGGACAACCGGGGAGCTGTTTTTT. It encodes CASRPGQGTTGELFF.